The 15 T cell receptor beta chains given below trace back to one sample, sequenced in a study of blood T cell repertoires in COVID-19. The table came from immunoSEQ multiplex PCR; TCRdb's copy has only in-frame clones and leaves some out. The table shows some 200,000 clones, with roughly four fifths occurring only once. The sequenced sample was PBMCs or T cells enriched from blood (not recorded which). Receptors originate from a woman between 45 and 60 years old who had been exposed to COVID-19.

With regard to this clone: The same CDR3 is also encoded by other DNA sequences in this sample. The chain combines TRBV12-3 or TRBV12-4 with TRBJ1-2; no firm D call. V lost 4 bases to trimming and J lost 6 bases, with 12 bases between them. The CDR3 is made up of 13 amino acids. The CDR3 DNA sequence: TGTGCCAGCAGTTCTGCGAGGCGACATGGCTACACCTTC. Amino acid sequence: CASSSARRHGYTF.

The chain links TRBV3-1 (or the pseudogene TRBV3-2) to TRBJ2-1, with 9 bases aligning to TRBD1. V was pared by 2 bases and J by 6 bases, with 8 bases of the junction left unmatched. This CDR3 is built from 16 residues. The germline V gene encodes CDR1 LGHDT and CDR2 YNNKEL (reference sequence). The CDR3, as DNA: TGTGCCAGCAGCCAACAACAGGGACAGGGCCTCAATGAGCAGTTCTTC. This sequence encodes CASSQQQGQGLNEQFF.

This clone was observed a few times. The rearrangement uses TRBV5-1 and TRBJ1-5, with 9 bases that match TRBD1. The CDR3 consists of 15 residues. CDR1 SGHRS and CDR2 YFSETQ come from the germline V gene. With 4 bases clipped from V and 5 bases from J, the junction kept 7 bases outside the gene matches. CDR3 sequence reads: CASSAGTGRDQPQHF. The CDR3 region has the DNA TGCGCCAGCAGCGCAGGGACAGGGAGGGATCAGCCCCAGCATTTT.

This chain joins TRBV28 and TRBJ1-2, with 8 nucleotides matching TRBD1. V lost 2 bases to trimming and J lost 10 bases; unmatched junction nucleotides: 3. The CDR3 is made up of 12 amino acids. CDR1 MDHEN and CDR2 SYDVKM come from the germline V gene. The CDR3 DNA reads TGTGCCAGCAGTTTAGGTCAGGGGGCCTACACCTTC. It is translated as CASSLGQGAYTF.

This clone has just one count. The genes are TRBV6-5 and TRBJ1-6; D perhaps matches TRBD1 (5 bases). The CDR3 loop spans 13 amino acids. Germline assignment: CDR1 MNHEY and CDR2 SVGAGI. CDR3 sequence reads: CATREGSNSPLHF. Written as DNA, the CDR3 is TGTGCTACGAGGGAGGGGTCTAATTCACCCCTCCACTTT.

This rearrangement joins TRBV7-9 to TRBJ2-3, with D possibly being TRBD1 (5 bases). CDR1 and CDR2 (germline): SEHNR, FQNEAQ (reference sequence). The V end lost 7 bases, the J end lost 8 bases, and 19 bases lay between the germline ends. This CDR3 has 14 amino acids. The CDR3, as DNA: TGTGCCAGCACCGCCCTGGGGCCTTCGCGTACGCAGTATTTT. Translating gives CASTALGPSRTQYF. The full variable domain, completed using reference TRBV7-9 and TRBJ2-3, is DTGVSQNPRHKITKRGQNVTFRCDPISEHNRLYWYRQTLGQGPEFLTYFQNEAQLEKSRLLSDRFSAERPKGSFSTLEIQRTEQGDSAMYLCASTALGPSRTQYFGPGTRLTVL.

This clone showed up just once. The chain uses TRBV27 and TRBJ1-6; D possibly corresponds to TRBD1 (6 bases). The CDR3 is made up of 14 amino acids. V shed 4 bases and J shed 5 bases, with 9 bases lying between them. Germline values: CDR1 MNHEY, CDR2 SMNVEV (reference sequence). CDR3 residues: CASSWSGDNSPLHF. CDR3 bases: TGTGCCAGCAGTTGGTCAGGGGATAATTCACCCCTCCACTTT.

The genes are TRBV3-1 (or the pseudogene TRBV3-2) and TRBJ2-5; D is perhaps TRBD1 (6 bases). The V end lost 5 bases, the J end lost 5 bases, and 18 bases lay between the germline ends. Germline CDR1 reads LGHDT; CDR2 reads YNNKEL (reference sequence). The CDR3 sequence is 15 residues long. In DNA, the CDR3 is TGTGCCAGCAGCATATCCCCCACAGGGCGGGAGACCCAGTACTTC. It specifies CASSISPTGRETQYF.

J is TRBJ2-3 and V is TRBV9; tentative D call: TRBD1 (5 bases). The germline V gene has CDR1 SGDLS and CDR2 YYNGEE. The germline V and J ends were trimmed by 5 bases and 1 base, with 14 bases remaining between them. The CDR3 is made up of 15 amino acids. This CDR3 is CASSHRGPGTDTQYF. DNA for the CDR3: TGTGCCAGCAGTCATAGGGGCCCCGGCACAGATACGCAGTATTTT.

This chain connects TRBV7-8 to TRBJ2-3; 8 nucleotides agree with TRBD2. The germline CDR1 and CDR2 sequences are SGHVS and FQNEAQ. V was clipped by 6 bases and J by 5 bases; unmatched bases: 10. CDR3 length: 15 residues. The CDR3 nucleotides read TGTGCCAGCAGAGATGGCGGGGGGCGGAGAGATACGCAGTATTTT. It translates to CASRDGGGRRDTQYF.

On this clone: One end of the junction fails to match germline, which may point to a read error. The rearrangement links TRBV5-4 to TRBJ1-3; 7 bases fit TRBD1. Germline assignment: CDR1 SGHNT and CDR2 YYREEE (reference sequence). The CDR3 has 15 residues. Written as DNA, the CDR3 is TGTGCCAGCAGTTTGGGACAGAGCTCTGGAAACACCATATATTTT. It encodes CASSLGQSSGNTIYF.

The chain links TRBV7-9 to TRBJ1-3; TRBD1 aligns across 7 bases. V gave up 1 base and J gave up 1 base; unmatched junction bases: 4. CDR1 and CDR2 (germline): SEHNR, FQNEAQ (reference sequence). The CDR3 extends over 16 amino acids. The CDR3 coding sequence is TGTGCCAGCAGCTTAGAGACAGGGAATTCTGGAAACACCATATATTTT. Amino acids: CASSLETGNSGNTIYF.

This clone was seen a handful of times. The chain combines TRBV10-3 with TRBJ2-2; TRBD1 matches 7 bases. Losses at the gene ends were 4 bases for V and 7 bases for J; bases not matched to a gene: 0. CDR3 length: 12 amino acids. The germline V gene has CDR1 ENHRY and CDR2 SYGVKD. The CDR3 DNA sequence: TGTGCCATCAGTGGGACAGGCGGGGAGCTGTTTTTT. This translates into CAISGTGGELFF.

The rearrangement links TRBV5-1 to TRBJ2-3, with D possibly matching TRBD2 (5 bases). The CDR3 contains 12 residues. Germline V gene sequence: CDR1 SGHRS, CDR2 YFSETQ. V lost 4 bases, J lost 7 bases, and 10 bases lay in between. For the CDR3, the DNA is TGCGCCAGCAGCGTTTCCGGGAATACGCAGTATTTT. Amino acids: CASSVSGNTQYF.

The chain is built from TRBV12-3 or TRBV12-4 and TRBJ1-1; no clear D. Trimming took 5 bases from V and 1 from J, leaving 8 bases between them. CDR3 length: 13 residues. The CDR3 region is CASSLNTNTEAFF. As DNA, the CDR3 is TGTGCCAGCAGTCTAAATACGAACACTGAAGCTTTCTTT.